This TCR beta chain was sequenced for a study of identifying expanded T cells in peripheral blood. Study outcomes and limitations: Variance in clone template counts between approximately two-week samples significantly increased with total template count across all healthy donors. Over approximately two and four weeks, about 16.4 and 19 clones changed, versus approximately 1.2 between replicates.

The data were produced by immunoSEQ multiplex PCR, yet TCRdb's version contains in-frame clones alone and is incomplete. The data contain some 72,000 clones, 85% to 90% of them singletons. A remark on this clone: The antigen is undetermined.

Collection occurred without any documented infections or immune events in donors. Trimming shortened V by 0 bases and J by 4 bases, and 16 bases separated the two germline ends. Germline CDR1 KGHSH, CDR2 LQKENI. This CDR3 contains 17 residues. V gene TRBV18 combines with J gene TRBJ2-1; unclear D gene. The receptor's source is a person aged 18 to 75 in good health. Sequenced: blood. The chain's CDR3 is CASSPPSLSRGYNEQFF. The CDR3 nucleotides read TGTGCCAGCTCACCACCGTCTCTAAGTCGTGGGTACAATGAGCAGTTCTTC.